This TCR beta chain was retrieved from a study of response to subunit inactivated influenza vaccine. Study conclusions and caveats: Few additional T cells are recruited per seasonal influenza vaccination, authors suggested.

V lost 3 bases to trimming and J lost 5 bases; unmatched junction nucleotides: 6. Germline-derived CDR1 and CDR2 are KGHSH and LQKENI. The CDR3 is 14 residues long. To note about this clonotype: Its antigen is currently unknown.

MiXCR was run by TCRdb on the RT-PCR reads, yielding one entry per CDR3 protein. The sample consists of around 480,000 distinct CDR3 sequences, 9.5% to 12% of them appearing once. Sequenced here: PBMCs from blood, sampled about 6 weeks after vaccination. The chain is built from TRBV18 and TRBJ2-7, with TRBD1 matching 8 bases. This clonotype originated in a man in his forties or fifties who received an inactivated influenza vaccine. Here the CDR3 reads CASSPDRASNEQYF. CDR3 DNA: TGTGCCAGCTCACCGGACAGGGCCAGTAACGAGCAGTACTTC.